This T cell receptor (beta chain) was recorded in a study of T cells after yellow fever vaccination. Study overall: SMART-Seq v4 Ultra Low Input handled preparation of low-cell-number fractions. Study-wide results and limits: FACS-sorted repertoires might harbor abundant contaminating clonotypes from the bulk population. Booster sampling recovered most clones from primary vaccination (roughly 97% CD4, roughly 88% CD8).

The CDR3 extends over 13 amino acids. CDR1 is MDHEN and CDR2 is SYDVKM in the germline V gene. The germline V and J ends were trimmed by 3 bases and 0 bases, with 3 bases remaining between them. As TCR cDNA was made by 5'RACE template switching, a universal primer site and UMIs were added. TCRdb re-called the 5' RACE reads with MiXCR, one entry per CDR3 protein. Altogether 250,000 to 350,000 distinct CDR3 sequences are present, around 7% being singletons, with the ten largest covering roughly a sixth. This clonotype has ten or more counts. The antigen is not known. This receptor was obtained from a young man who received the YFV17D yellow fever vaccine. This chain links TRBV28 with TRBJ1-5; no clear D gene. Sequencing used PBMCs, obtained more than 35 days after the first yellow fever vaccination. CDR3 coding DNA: TGTGCCAGCAGTTTTAGTAGCAATCAGCCCCAGCATTTT. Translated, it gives CASSFSSNQPQHF. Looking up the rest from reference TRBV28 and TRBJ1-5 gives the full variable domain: DVKVTQSSRYLVKRTGEKVFLECVQDMDHENMFWYRQDPGLGLRLIYFSYDVKMKEKGDIPEGYSVSREKKERFSLILESASTNQTSMYLCASSFSSNQPQHFGDGTRLSIL.